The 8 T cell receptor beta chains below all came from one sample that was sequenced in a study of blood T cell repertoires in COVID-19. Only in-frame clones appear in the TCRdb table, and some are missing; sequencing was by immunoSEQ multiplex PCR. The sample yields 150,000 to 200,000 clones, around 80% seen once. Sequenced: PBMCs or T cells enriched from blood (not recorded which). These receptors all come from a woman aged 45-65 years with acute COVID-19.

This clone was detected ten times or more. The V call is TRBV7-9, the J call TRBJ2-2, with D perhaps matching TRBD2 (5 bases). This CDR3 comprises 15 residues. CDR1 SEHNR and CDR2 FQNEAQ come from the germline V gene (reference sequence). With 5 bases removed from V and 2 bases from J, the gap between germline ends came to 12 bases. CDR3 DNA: TGTGCCAGCAGCCCCCCGGGGTCAAACACCGGGGAGCTGTTTTTT. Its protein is CASSPPGSNTGELFF.

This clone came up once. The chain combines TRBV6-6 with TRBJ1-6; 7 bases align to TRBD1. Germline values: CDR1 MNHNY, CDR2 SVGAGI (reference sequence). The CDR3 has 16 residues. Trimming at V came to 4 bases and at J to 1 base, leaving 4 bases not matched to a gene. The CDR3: CASSSTGASYNSPLHF. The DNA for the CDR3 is TGTGCCAGCAGTTCCACAGGGGCATCCTATAATTCACCCCTCCACTTT.

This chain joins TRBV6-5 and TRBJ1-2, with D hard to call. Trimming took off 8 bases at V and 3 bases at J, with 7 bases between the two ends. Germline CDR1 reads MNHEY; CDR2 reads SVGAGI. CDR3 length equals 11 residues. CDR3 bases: TGTGCCAGCTCTTCGGACTATGGCTACACCTTC. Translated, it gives CASSSDYGYTF.

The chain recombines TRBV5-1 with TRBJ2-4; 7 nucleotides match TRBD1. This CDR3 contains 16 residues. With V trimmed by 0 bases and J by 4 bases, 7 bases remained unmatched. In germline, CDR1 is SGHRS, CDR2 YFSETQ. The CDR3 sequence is CASSLGLEDRKNIQYF. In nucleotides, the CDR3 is TGCGCCAGCAGCTTGGGGTTGGAGGACAGGAAAAACATTCAGTACTTC.

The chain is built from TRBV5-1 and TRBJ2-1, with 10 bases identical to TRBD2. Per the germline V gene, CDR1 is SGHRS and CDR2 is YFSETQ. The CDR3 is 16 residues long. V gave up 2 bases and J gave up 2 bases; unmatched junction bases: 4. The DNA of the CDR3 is TGCGCCAGCAGCTTCGGGAGCGGGGGGGCCTACAATGAGCAGTTCTTC. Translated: CASSFGSGGAYNEQFF. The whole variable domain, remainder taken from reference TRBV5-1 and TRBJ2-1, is KAGVTQTPRYLIKTRGQQVTLSCSPISGHRSVSWYQQTPGQGLQFLFEYFSETQRNKGNFPGRFSGRQFSNSRSEMNVSTLELGDSALYLCASSFGSGGAYNEQFFGPGTRLTVL.

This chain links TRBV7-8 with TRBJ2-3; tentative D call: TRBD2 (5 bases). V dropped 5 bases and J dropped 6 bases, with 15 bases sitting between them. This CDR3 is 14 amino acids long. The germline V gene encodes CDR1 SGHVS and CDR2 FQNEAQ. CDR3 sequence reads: CASSPLEYSDTQYF. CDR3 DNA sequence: TGTGCCAGCAGCCCACTAGAATATTCGGATACGCAGTATTTT.

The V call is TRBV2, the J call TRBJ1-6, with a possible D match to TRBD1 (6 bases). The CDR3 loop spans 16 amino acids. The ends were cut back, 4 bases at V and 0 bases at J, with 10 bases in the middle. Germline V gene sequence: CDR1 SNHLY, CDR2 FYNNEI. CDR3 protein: CASSAGQSSYNSPLHF. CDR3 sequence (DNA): TGTGCCAGCAGTGCCGGACAGAGCTCCTATAATTCACCCCTCCACTTT.

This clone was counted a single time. Here the CDR3 reads CASRIAGGVDTQYF. The CDR3 region has the DNA TGTGCCAGCAGAATAGCGGGGGGAGTAGATACGCAGTATTTT. The V call is TRBV27, the J call TRBJ2-3; 10 bases map to TRBD2. CDR3 length: 14 residues. Germline CDR1 reads MNHEY; CDR2 reads SMNVEV (reference sequence). The V and J ends lost 6 bases and 5 bases, in that order; junction bases with no gene match: 5.